Listed below are T cell receptor beta chains from one sample, sequenced in a study of high-grade serous ovarian cancer treatment subgroups. Assay used: immunoSEQ multiplex PCR; TCRdb lists only in-frame clones, some missing. The table includes some 20,000 clones, roughly 80% detected once. Sequenced material: tumor tissue. The origin of the receptors is a human donor with high-grade serous ovarian cancer. CDR3s include the opening cysteine and the closing phenylalanine or tryptophan. D genes are given only for firm matches. A row's size may be missing; if present it is once, few, many or a size class.

size	J	D	length	V	DNA	CDR3
.	TRBJ2-7	.	13	TRBV5-1	TGCGCCAGCAGCTGGAATTGGATCGACGAGCAGTACTTC	CASSWNWIDEQYF
.	TRBJ2-7	TRBD2	18	TRBV11-3	TGTGCCAGCAGCCCCCTACGTACTTCCCTAGCGGGCTCCCTGGAGCAGTACTTC	CASSPLRTSLAGSLEQYF
.	TRBJ2-4	.	13	TRBV27	TGTGCCAGCAGTTTATCTCAGGTGGGCATTCAGTACTTC	CASSLSQVGIQYF
medium-sized	TRBJ1-1	.	13	TRBV5-5	TGTGCCAGCAGCTTGTACTCGAACACTGAAGCTTTCTTT	CASSLYSNTEAFF
.	TRBJ2-7	.	15	TRBV27	TGTGCCAGCAGTTCCTCGACTAGTCCCATCGACGAGCAGTACTTC	CASSSSTSPIDEQYF
.	TRBJ2-1	TRBD2	16	TRBV14	TGTGCCAGCAGCCAGATAGCGGGAGTCGTCTACAATGAGCAGTTCTTC	CASSQIAGVVYNEQFF
.	TRBJ2-7	.	13	TRBV4-2	TGTGCCAGCAGCCCGAGAAGGGGATACGAGCAGTACTTC	CASSPRRGYEQYF
once	TRBJ1-5	.	15	TRBV19	TGTGCCAGTAGTATTAGGGACCCTTACAATCAGCCCCAGCATTTT	CASSIRDPYNQPQHF
.	TRBJ2-7	.	14	TRBV19	TGTGCCAGTAGGAACCGGGGGGACATCGGCGAGCAGTACTTC	CASRNRGDIGEQYF
once	TRBJ1-5	TRBD1	18	TRBV19	TGTGCCAGTATGCGGGACAGGGGGAATTTAGGTAGCAATCAGCCCCAGCATTTT	CASMRDRGNLGSNQPQHF
.	TRBJ2-1	TRBD1	14	TRBV4-1	TGCGCCAGCAGCCGTGGGACAGGGGGCAATGAGCAGTTCTTC	CASSRGTGGNEQFF
.	TRBJ2-1	TRBD1	16	TRBV5-1	TGCGCCAGTCGCCCTTTTCTGGGACAGGGATACAATGAGCAGTTCTTC	CASRPFLGQGYNEQFF
.	TRBJ2-7	TRBD1	16	TRBV4-1	TGCGCCAGCAGCCCCAACCCGGGACAGGGTTCCGACGAGCAGTACTTC	CASSPNPGQGSDEQYF
.	TRBJ2-7	.	14	TRBV7-2	TGTGCCAGCAGCCCCCAGAGCGGACCCTACGAGCAGTACTTC	CASSPQSGPYEQYF
.	TRBJ2-7	.	16	TRBV4-3	TGCGCCAGCAGCCAAGATACGGGACAAAGGCGATACGAGCAGTACTTC	CASSQDTGQRRYEQYF
few	TRBJ2-7	.	13	TRBV27	TGTGCCAGCAGAGAAACAGAATTCGACGAGCAGTACTTC	CASRETEFDEQYF
.	TRBJ1-5	.	15	TRBV5-1	TGCGCCAGCAGCCCCCAGGCGGGGGGCAACCAGCCCCAGCATTTT	CASSPQAGGNQPQHF